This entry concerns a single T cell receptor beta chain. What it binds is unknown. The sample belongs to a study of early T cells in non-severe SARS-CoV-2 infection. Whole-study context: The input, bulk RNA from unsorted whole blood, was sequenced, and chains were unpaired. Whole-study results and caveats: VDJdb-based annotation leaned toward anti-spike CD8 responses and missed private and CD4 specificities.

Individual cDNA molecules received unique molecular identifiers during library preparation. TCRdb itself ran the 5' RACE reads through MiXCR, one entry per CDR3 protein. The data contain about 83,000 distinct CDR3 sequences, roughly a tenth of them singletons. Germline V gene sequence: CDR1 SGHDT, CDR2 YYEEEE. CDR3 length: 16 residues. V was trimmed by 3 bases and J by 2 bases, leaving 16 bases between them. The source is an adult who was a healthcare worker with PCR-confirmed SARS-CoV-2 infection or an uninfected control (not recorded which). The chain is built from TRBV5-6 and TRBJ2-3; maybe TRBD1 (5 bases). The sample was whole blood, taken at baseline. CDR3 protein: CASSSPTVGDTDTQYF. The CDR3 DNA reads TGTGCCAGCAGCTCCCCGACCGTAGGGGACACAGATACGCAGTATTTT.